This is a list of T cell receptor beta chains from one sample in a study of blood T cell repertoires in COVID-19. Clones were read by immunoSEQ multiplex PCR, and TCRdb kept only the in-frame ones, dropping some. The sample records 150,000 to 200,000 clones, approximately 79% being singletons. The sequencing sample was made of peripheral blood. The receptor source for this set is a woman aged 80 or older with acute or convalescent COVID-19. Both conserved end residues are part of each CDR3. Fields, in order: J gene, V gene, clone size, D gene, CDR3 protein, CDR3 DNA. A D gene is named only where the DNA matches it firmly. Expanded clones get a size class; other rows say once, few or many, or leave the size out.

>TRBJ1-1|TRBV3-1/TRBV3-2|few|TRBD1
CASSQVVAGVQGDTEAFF
TGTGCCAGCAGCCAAGTAGTTGCTGGGGTACAGGGGGATACTGAAGCTTTCTTT
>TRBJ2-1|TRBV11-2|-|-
CASSLERTNNEQFF
TGTGCCAGCAGCCTTGAGCGGACTAACAATGAGCAGTTCTTC
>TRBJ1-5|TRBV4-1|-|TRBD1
CASSQTGGNQPQHF
TGCGCCAGCAGCCAGACAGGGGGCAATCAGCCCCAACATTTT
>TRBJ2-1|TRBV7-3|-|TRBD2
CASSLDPSGGAGEQFF
TGTGCCAGCAGCTTAGACCCTAGCGGGGGGGCTGGAGAGCAGTTCTTC
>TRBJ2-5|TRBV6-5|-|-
CASPEGGEETQYF
TGTGCCAGCCCCGAAGGGGGTGAGGAGACCCAGTACTTC
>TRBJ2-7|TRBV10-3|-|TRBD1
CAISDPGQGTYEQYF
TGTGCCATCAGTGACCCGGGACAGGGAACCTACGAGCAGTACTTC
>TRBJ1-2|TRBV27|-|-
CATRQANYGYTF
TGTGCCACCCGACAGGCTAACTATGGCTACACCTTC
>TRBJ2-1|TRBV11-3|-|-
CASSLPGGSYNEQFF
TGTGCCAGCAGCCTCCCCGGTGGGAGCTACAATGAGCAGTTCTTC
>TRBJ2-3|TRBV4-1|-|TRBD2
CASSQDRGSGDPTDTQYF
TGCGCCAGCAGCCAAGATAGGGGTAGCGGGGATCCCACAGATACGCAGTATTTT
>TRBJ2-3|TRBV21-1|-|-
CASSPRGRTETSTDTQYF
TGTGCCAGCAGCCCCCGCGGGAGGACCGAAACTAGCACAGATACGCAGTATTTT
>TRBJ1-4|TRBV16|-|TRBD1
CASSQAGTGEEKLFF
TGTGCCAGCAGCCAAGCCGGGACAGGGGAGGAAAAACTGTTTTTT
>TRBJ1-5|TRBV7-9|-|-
CASSLAVPGHNQPQHF
TGTGCCAGCAGCTTAGCAGTCCCAGGGCACAATCAGCCCCAGCATTTT
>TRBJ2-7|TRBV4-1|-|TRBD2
CASSQDPHSGREGDYEQYF
TGCGCCAGCAGCCAAGATCCCCACTCCGGGCGGGAGGGAGATTACGAGCAGTACTTC
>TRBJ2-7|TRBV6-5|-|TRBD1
CASTSRTGHGEQYF
TGTGCCAGCACCTCCAGGACAGGGCATGGCGAGCAGTACTTC
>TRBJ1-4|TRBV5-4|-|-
CASSKDRTNEKLFF
TGTGCCAGCAGCAAAGACAGAACCAATGAAAAACTGTTTTTT
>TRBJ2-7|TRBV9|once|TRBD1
CASSVGQGGYEQYF
TGTGCCAGCAGCGTAGGACAGGGGGGCTACGAGCAGTACTTC